This TCR beta chain stems from a study of cytomegalovirus exposure and HLA in healthy donors. The germline gives CDR1 SNHLY, CDR2 FYNNEI. Trimming took 8 bases from V and 8 from J; bases not matched to a gene: 12. There are 14 residues in the CDR3. Regarding this clone: Its antigen remains unknown.

Both 60 Vbeta primers and 13 Jbeta primers went into the PCR. Sequencing was performed with immunoSEQ multiplex PCR; in TCRdb, only in-frame clones are kept and a portion is missing. The sample yields roughly 160,000 clones, around four fifths seen once. Findings of the study overall: One later analysis reportedly identified an Asian-associated ancestry cluster that showed fewer N-insertions than the approximately 670-donor mean. The study designated around 150 TCR beta chains cytomegalovirus-associated.

The origin of this receptor is a woman aged 45-65 years in good health and CMV-seropositive. Sequencing used PBMCs. This sequence joins TRBV2 and TRBJ1-5; 7 bases map to TRBD1. The CDR3 DNA is TGTGCCAGCGGGGGTGACCCAGGGGGTGAGCCCCAGCATTTT. It yields the protein CASGGDPGGEPQHF.